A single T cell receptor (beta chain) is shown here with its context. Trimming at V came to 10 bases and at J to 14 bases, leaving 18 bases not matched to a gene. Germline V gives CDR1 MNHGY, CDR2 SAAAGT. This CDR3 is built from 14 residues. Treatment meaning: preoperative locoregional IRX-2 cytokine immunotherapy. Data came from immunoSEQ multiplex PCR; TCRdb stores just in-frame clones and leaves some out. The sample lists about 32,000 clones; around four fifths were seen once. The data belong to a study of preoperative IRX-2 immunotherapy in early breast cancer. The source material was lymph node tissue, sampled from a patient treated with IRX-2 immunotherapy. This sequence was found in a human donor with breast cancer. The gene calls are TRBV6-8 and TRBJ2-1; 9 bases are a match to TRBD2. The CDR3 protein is CAIKREVERKEEFF. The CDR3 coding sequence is TGTGCCATCAAGCGGGAGGTGGAACGTAAGGAGGAGTTCTTC.